Included here is one T cell receptor (beta chain) sequence, with context. A J-beta primer mix and a sample-barcoded 5' primer were used in a second PCR of about 7 to 12 cycles. TCRdb reprocessed the 5' RACE reads with MiXCR, giving one entry per CDR3 protein. The data contain 1 million or so distinct CDR3 sequences, about 25% of them singletons. The CDR3 is made up of 13 amino acids. Trimming pared 6 bases from V and 5 bases from J, leaving 14 bases between. Germline V lookup: CDR1 SGHRS, CDR2 YFSETQ. The data derive from a study of blood T cells in healthy people across ages. In addition, the sample was reused for a study of T cells of mothers and their children. That study adds: Barcodes and 2-4 random nucleotides were added by M1S in the second PCR. Every mother produced more than 8.5 million TCR beta CDR3 reads, whereas every child provided several million. Clones that were microchimeric and persistent were not detected among T cells.

Sequenced input: blood. This clonotype originated in a girl aged 2-10 years in good health. V gene TRBV5-1 combines with J gene TRBJ2-5; D is undetermined. The CDR3 protein is CASTGSQWETQYF. The CDR3 DNA sequence: TGCGCCAGCACCGGCAGTCAATGGGAGACCCAGTACTTC.